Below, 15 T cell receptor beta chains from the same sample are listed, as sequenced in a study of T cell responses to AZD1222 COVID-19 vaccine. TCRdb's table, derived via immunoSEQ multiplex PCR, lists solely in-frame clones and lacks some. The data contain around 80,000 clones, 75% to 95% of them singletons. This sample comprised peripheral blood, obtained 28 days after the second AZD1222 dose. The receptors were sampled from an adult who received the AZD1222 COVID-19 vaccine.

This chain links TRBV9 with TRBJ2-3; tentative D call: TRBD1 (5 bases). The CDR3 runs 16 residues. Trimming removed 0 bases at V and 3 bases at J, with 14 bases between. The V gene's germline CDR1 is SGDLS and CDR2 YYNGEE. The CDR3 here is CASSVGQGTRTDTQYF. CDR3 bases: TGTGCCAGCAGCGTAGGGCAGGGTACGAGGACAGATACGCAGTATTTT.

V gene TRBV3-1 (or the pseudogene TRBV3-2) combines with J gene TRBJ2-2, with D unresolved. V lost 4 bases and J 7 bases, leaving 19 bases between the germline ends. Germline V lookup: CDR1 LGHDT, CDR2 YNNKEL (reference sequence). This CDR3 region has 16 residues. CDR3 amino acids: CASSRRVPGSNGELFF. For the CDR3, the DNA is TGTGCCAGCAGCCGCCGGGTCCCCGGTAGTAACGGGGAGCTGTTTTTT.

The CDR3 bases are TGTGCCAGCAGCACAACAGGGGCCAGGAATTCACCCCTCCACTTT. Translation gives CASSTTGARNSPLHF. The chain links TRBV7-3 to TRBJ1-6, with 7 bases matching TRBD1. Germline-derived CDR1 and CDR2 are SGHTA and FQGTGA. With 5 bases clipped from V and 7 bases from J, the junction kept 8 bases outside the gene matches. This CDR3 has 15 residues. The whole variable domain, filled in from reference TRBV7-3 and TRBJ1-6, reads GAGVSQTPSNKVTEKGKYVELRCDPISGHTALYWYRQSLGQGPEFLIYFQGTGAADDSGLPNDRFFAVRPEGSVSTLKIQRTERGDSAVYLCASSTTGARNSPLHFGNGTRLTVT.

The CDR3 nucleotides read TGTGCCAGTAGCGGCGGACAGCCCAATGAGCAGTTCTTC. It translates to CASSGGQPNEQFF. The rearrangement uses TRBV19 and TRBJ2-1; weak D call: TRBD1 (6 bases). V was shortened by 6 bases and J by 6 bases, with 12 bases between the two germline ends. Per germline, CDR1 LNHDA and CDR2 SQIVND (reference sequence). This CDR3 is built from 13 residues.

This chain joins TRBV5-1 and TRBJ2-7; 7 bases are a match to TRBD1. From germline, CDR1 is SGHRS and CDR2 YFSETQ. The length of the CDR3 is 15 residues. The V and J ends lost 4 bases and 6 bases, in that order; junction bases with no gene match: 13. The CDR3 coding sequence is TGCGCCAGCAGCAGGACAACAGGGGCCTTTGTCGAGCAGTACTTC. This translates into CASSRTTGAFVEQYF. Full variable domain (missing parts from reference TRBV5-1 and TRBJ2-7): KAGVTQTPRYLIKTRGQQVTLSCSPISGHRSVSWYQQTPGQGLQFLFEYFSETQRNKGNFPGRFSGRQFSNSRSEMNVSTLELGDSALYLCASSRTTGAFVEQYFGPGTRLTVT.

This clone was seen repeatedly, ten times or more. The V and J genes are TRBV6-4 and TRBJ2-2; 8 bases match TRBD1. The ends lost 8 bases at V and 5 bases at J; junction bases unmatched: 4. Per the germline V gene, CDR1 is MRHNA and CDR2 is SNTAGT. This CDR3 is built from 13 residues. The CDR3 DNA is TGTGCCAGCCAGGGGGCCGAAACCGGGGAGCTGTTTTTT. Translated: CASQGAETGELFF.

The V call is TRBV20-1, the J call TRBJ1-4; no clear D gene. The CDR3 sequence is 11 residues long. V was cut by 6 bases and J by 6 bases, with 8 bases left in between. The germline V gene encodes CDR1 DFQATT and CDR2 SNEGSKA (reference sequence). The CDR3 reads CSAGWDEKLFF. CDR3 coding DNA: TGCAGTGCGGGGTGGGATGAAAAACTGTTTTTT.

The CDR3 sequence is CASSATGVNTEAFF. In DNA, the CDR3 is TGTGCCAGCTCAGCGACAGGGGTGAACACTGAAGCTTTCTTT. The chain recombines TRBV18 with TRBJ1-1, with 8 bases that match TRBD1. Germline V CDR1 and CDR2: KGHSH, LQKENI. The V and J ends lost 5 bases and 0 bases, in that order; junction bases with no gene match: 2. The CDR3 runs to 14 residues.

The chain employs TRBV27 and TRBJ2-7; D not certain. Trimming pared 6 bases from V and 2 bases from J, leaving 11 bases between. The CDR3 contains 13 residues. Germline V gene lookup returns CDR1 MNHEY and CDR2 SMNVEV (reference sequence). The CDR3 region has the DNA TGTGCCAGCAGGTCCCTAGGTACCTACGAGCAGTACTTC. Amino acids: CASRSLGTYEQYF.

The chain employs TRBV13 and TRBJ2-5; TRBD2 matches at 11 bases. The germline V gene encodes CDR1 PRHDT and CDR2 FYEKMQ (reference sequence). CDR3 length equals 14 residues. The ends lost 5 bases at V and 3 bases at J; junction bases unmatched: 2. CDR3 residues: CASSGGLAEETQYF. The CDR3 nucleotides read TGTGCCAGCAGCGGGGGACTAGCGGAAGAGACCCAGTACTTC.

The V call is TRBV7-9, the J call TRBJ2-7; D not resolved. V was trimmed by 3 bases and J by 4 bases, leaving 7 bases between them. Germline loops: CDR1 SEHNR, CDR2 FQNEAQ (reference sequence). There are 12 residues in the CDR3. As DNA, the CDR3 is TGTGCCAGCAGCTTTACAGAGTACGAGCAGTACTTC. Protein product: CASSFTEYEQYF.

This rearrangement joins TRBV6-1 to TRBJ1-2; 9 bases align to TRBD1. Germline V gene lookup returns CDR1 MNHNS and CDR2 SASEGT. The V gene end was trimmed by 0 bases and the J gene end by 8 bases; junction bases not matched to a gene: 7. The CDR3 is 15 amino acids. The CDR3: CASSEATGQGYGYTF. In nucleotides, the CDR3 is TGTGCCAGCAGTGAAGCGACGGGACAGGGCTACGGCTACACCTTC.

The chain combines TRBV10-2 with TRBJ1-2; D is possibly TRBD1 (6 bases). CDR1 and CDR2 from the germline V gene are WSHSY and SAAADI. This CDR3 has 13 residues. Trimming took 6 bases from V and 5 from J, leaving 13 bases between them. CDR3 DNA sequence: TGCGCCAGCAGATTTGGGGGCGAATATGGCTACACCTTC. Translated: CASRFGGEYGYTF.

CDR3 sequence: CASSSGTGGANEQFF. In DNA form, the CDR3 reads TGTGCCAGCAGTTCCGGGACAGGGGGCGCGAATGAGCAGTTCTTC. This sequence joins TRBV27 and TRBJ2-1; 12 bases map to TRBD1. This CDR3 has 15 residues. Per the germline V gene, CDR1 is MNHEY and CDR2 is SMNVEV (reference sequence). Trimming took 4 bases from V and 7 from J; bases not matched to a gene: 5.

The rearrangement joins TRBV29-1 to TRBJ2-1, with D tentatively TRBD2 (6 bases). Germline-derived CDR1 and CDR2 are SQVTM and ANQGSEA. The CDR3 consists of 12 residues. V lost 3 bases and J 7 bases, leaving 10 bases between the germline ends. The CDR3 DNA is TGCAGCGTTGAGGCAGGGAGGAATGAGCAGTTCTTC. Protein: CSVEAGRNEQFF.